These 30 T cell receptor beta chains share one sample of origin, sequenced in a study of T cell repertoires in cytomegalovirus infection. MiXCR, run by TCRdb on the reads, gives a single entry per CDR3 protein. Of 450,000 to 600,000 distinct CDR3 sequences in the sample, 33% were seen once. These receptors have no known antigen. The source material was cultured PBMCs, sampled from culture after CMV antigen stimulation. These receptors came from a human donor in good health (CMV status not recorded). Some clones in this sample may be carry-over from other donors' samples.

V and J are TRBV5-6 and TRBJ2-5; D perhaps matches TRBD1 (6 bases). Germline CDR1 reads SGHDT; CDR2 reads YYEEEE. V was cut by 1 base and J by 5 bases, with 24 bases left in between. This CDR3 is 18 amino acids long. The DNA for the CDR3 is TGTGCCAGCAGCTTGTGGCCGGGATTGACAGGATTCGGGGAGACCCAGTACTTC. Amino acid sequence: CASSLWPGLTGFGETQYF.

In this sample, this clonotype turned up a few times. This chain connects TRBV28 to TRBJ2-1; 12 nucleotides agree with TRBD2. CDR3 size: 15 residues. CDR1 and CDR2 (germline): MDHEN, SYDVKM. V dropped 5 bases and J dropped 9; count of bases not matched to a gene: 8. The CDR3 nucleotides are TGTGCCAGCAGTCCGCCTAGCGGGAGGGCCGGTGAGCAGTTCTTC. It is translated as CASSPPSGRAGEQFF.

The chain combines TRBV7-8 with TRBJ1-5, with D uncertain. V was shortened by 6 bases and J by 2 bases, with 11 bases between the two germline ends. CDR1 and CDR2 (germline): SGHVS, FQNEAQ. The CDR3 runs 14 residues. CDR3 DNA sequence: TGTGCCAGCAGACGTGCGGGAGGCAATCAGCCCCAGCATTTT. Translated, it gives CASRRAGGNQPQHF.

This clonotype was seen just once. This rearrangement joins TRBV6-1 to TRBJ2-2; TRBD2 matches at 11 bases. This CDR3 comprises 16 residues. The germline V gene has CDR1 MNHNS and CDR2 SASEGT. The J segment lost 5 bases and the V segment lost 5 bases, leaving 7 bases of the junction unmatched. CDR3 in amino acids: CASSILAGARTGELFF. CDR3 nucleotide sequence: TGTGCCAGCAGTATACTAGCGGGGGCCAGAACCGGGGAGCTGTTTTTT.

Here the CDR3 DNA reads TGTGCCAGCAGAGACGTCAGGGTAATGGTTCAGCCCCAGCATTTT. The encoded protein is CASRDVRVMVQPQHF. The chain carries TRBV6-1 and TRBJ1-5; the D gene is possibly TRBD1 (5 bases). This CDR3 spans 15 amino acids. CDR1 is MNHNS and CDR2 is SASEGT in the germline V gene. V gave up 6 bases and J gave up 6 bases, with 18 bases separating them.

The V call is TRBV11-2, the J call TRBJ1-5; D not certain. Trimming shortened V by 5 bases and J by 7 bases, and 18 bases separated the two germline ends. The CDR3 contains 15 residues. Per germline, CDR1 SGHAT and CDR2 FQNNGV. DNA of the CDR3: TGTGCCAGCAGCGAGGGTGACCGCCCGGACCAGCCCCAGCATTTT. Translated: CASSEGDRPDQPQHF.

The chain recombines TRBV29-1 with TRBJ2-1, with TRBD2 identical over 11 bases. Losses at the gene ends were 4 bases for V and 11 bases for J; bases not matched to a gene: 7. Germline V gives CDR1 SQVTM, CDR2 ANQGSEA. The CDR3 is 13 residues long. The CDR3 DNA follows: TGCAGCGTTGGAACTAGCGGGAGAAGAAAGCAGTTCTTC. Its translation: CSVGTSGRRKQFF.

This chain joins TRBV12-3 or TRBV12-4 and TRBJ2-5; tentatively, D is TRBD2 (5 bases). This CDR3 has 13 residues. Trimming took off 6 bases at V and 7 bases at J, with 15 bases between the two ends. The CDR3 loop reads CASSGLGSGTQYF. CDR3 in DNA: TGTGCCAGCAGCGGACTGGGTTCTGGGACCCAGTACTTC.

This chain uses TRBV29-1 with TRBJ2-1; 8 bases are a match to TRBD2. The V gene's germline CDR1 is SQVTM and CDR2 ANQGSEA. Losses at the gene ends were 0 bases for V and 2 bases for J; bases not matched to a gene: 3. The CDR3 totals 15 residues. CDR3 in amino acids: CSVEDQAGAYNEQFF. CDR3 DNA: TGCAGCGTTGAAGATCAAGCGGGAGCCTACAATGAGCAGTTCTTC.

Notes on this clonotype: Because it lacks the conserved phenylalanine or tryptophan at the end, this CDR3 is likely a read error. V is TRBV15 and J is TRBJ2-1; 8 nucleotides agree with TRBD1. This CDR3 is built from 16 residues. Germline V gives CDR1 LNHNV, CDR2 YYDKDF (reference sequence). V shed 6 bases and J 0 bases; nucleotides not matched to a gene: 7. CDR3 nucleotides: TGTGCCACCAGACCCTCTGGACAGGGCTCCTACAATGAGCAGTTCCTC. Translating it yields CATRPSGQGSYNEQFL.

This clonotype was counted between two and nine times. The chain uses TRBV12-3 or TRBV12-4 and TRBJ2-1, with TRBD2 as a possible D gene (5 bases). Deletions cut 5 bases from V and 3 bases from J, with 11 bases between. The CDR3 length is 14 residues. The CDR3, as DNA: TGTGCCAGCAGTATACGGACTGGCTACAATGAGCAGTTCTTC. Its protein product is CASSIRTGYNEQFF.

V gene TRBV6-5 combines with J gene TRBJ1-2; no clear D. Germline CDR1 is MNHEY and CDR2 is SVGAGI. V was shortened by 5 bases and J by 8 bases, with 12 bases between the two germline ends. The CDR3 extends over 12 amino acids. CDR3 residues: CASSALIGGYTF. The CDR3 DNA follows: TGTGCCAGCAGTGCCCTCATTGGAGGCTACACCTTC.

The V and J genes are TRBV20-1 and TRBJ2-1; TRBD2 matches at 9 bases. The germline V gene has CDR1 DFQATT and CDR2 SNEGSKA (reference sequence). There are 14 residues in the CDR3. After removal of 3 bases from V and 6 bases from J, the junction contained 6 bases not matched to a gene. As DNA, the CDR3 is TGCAGTGCTAGTTACAGCGGGAGGATCAATGAGCAGTTCTTC. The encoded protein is CSASYSGRINEQFF.

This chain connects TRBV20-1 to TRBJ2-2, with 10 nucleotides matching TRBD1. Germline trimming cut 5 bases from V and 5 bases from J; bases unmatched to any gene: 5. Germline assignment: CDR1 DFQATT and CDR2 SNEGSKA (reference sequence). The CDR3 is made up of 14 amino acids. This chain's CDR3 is CSAGRTGGTGELFF. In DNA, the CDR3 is TGCAGTGCTGGGAGGACAGGGGGGACCGGGGAGCTGTTTTTT.

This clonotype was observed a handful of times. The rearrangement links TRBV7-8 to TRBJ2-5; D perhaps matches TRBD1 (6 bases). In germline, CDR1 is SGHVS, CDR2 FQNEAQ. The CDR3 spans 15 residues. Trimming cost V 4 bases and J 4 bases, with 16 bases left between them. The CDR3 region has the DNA TGTGCCAGCAGCTCGAGAGGGGGACATGCAGAGACCCAGTACTTC. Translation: CASSSRGGHAETQYF. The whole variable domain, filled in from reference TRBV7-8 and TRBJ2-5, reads GAGVSQSPRYKVAKRGQDVALRCDPISGHVSLFWYQQALGQGPEFLTYFQNEAQLDKSGLPSDRFFAERPEGSVSTLKIQRTQQEDSAVYLCASSSRGGHAETQYFGPGTRLLVL.

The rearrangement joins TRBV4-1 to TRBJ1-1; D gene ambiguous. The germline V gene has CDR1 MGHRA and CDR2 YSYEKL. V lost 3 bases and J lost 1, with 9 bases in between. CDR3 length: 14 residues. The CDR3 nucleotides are TGCGCCAGCAGCCATTATATGGGGAACACTGAAGCTTTCTTT. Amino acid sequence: CASSHYMGNTEAFF.

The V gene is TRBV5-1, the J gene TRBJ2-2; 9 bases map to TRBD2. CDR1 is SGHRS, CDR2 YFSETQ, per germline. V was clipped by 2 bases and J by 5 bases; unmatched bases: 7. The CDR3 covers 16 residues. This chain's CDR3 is CASSLEAGGPTGELFF. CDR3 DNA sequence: TGCGCCAGCAGCTTAGAAGCGGGAGGCCCAACCGGGGAGCTGTTTTTT.

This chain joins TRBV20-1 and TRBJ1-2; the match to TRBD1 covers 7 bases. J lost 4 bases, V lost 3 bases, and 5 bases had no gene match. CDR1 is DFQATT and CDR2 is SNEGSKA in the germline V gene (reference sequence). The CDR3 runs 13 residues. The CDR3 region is CSASTGVGYGYTF. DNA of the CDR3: TGCAGTGCTAGTACAGGGGTGGGCTATGGCTACACCTTC.

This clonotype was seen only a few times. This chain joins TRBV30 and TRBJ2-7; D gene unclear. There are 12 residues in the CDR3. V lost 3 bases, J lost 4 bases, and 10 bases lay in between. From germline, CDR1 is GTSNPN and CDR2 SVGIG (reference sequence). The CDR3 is CAWSETSYEQYF. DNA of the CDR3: TGTGCCTGGAGCGAAACAAGTTACGAGCAGTACTTC.

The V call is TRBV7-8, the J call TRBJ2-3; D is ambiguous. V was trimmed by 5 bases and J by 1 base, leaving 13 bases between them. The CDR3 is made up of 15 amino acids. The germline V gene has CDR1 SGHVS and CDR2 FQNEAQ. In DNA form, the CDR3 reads TGTGCCAGCAGCACCTCTGATTTCGGCACAGATACGCAGTATTTT. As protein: CASSTSDFGTDTQYF.

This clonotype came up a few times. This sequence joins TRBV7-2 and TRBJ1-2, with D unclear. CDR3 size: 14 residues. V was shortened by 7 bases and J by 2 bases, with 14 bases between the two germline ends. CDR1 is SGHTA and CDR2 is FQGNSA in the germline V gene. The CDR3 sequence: CASTPAPPNYGYTF. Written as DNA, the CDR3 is TGTGCCAGCACCCCGGCCCCTCCGAACTATGGCTACACCTTC.

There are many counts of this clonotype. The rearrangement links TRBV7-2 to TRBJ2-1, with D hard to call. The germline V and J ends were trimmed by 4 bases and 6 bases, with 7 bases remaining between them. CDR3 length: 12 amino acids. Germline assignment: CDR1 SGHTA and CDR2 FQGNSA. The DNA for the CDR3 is TGTGCCAGCAGCTGGCCGGGCAATGAGCAGTTCTTC. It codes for CASSWPGNEQFF.

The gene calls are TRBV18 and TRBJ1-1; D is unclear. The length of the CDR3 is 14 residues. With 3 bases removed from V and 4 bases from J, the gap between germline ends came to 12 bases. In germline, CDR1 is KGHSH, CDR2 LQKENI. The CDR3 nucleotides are TGTGCCAGCTCACCTGATGGACTTCTCACTGAAGCTTTCTTT. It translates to CASSPDGLLTEAFF.

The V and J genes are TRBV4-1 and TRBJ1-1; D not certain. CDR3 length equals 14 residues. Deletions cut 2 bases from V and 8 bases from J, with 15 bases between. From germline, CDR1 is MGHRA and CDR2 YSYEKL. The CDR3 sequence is CASSQQPPLVEAFF. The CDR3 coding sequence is TGCGCCAGCAGCCAACAACCACCCCTAGTAGAAGCTTTCTTT.

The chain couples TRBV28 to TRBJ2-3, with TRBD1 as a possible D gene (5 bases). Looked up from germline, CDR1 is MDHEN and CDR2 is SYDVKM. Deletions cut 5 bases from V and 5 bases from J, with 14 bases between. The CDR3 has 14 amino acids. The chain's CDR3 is CASSPQGRIDTQYF. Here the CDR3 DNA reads TGTGCCAGCAGTCCCCAGGGAAGGATAGATACGCAGTATTTT. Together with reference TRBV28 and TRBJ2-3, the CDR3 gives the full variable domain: DVKVTQSSRYLVKRTGEKVFLECVQDMDHENMFWYRQDPGLGLRLIYFSYDVKMKEKGDIPEGYSVSREKKERFSLILESASTNQTSMYLCASSPQGRIDTQYFGPGTRLTVL.

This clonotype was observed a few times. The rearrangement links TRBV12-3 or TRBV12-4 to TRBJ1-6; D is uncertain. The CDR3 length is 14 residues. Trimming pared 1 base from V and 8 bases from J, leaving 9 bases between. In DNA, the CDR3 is TGTGCCAGCAGTTTAGAGTTTAGGGATTCACCCCTCCACTTT. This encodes CASSLEFRDSPLHF.

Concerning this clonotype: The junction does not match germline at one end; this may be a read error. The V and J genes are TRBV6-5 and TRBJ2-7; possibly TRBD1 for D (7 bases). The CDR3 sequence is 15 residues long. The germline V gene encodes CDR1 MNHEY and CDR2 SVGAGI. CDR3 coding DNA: TGTGCCAGCAGTTACTCGCAGGGGGGCTCCTCCGAGCAGTACTTC. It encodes CASSYSQGGSSEQYF.

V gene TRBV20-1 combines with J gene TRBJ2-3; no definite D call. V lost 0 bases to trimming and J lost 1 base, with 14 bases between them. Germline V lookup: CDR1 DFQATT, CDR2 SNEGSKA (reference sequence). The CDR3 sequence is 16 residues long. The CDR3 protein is CSAREGSDRRTDTQYF. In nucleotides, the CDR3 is TGCAGTGCTAGAGAGGGGTCAGACCGACGCACAGATACGCAGTATTTT.

CDR3 sequence reads: CASSADMGVGSPLHF. The CDR3 DNA reads as TGTGCCAGCAGCGCCGACATGGGTGTTGGTTCACCCCTCCACTTT. V gene TRBV7-9 combines with J gene TRBJ1-6; D is unresolved. The CDR3 has 15 residues. Trimming removed 5 bases from V and 9 bases from J, with 17 bases in between. Looked up from germline, CDR1 is SEHNR and CDR2 is FQNEAQ (reference sequence).

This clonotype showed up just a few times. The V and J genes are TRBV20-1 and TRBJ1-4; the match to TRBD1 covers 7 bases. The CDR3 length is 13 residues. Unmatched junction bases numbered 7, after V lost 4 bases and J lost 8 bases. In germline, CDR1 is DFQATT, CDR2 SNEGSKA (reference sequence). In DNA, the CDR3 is TGCAGTGCTACTCCAGGGGGTCGGGAAAAACTGTTTTTT. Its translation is CSATPGGREKLFF.